A single sample is the source of the 27 T cell receptor delta chains below, sequenced in a study of TRDV2 sequences in healthy donors. TCRdb re-called the PCR reads via CATT. The sample has about 2,200 delta-chain clones, roughly 65% seen once; the top ten hold 11% to 15%. Sequencing was done on a sample of Vd2+ gamma-delta T cells from blood. The receptors derive from a human donor in good health.

In its sample, this clone was seen once. Since a far larger clone is one base different, this is likely a read error. The chain joins TRDV2 to TRDJ1, with TRDD3 as a possible D gene (6 bases). Germline CDR1 is GEAIGNYY and CDR2 is EKD. CDR3 length: 15 residues. The CDR3 DNA reads TGTGCCTGTGACACCGTGGGGGGGCTCACCGATAGACTCATCTTT. Translation: CACDTVGGLTDRLIF.

The rearrangement joins TRDV2 to TRDJ1, with unresolved D. This CDR3 has 23 amino acids. CDR1 GEAIGNYY and CDR2 EKD come from the germline V gene. V shed 0 bases and J shed 0 bases, with 34 bases lying between them. CDR3 bases: TGTGCCTGTGACACCGTACCGGGGTCCAGCGACCATCAGAGATCCTCGTACACCGATAAACTCATCTTT. Translation gives CACDTVPGSSDHQRSSYTDKLIF.

V usage is TRDV2 and J usage is TRDJ3; 12 bases align to TRDD3. The CDR3 length is 22 residues. Germline CDR1 and CDR2: GEAIGNYY and EKD. V shed 3 bases, J shed 0 bases, and the junction held 14 bases outside the gene matches. The CDR3 protein is CACDPLRGLGDTSSWDTRQMFF. CDR3 nucleotide sequence: TGTGCCTGTGACCCCCTCCGGGGGCTGGGGGATACGAGCTCCTGGGACACCCGACAGATGTTTTTC.

The V gene is TRDV2, the J gene TRDJ1, with 10 nucleotides matching TRDD3. The length of the CDR3 is 16 residues. Per the germline V gene, CDR1 is GEAIGNYY and CDR2 is EKD. V shed 0 bases and J 3 bases; nucleotides not matched to a gene: 6. CDR3 coding DNA: TGTGCCTGTGACACCGTCCCTACTGGGGGATCCGATAAACTCATCTTT. Translation gives CACDTVPTGGSDKLIF.

As to this clone: The likely explanation is a read error, given a far larger clone one base away. The V call is TRDV2, the J call TRDJ1, with D possibly matching TRDD3 (6 bases). This CDR3 region has 16 residues. Germline V gene sequence: CDR1 GEAIGNYY, CDR2 EKD. Here the CDR3 reads CACDTLGTLDTDNLIF. The CDR3 DNA reads TGTGCCTGTGACACCTTGGGGACGCTGGATACCGATAACCTCATCTTT.

This clone has a handful of counts. The chain is built from TRDV2 and TRDJ1; no reliable D call. Trimming took off 0 bases at V and 1 base at J, with 8 bases between the two ends. This CDR3 is 14 amino acids long. Per the germline V gene, CDR1 is GEAIGNYY and CDR2 is EKD. CDR3 amino acids: CACDTVGFTDKLIF. The CDR3 DNA is TGTGCCTGTGACACCGTCGGGTTCACCGATAAACTCATCTTT.

The V gene is TRDV2, the J gene TRDJ1; D is unclear. The germline CDR1 and CDR2 sequences are GEAIGNYY and EKD. The CDR3 totals 17 residues. Trimming took off 4 bases at V and 2 bases at J, with 22 bases between the two ends. The CDR3 nucleotides read TGTGCCTGTGATTTCGTGGTTGTAGACGACGGGACCGATAAACTCATCTTT. It codes for CACDFVVVDDGTDKLIF.

V is TRDV2 and J is TRDJ1; 7 bases align to TRDD3. Germline-derived CDR1 and CDR2 are GEAIGNYY and EKD. The J segment lost 0 bases and the V segment lost 2 bases, leaving 2 bases of the junction unmatched. This CDR3 comprises 14 residues. The CDR3 nucleotides are TGTGCCTGTGACAAGCTGGGGGACACCGATAAACTCATCTTT. Residues: CACDKLGDTDKLIF.

This clone was counted a few times. The rearrangement links TRDV2 to TRDJ1; TRDD3 aligns across 9 bases. V was pared by 0 bases and J by 0 bases, with 16 bases of the junction left unmatched. CDR1 and CDR2 (germline): GEAIGNYY, EKD. The CDR3 consists of 20 residues. The CDR3 protein is CACDTLSLVGDSVYTDKLIF. The CDR3 DNA reads TGTGCCTGTGACACCCTATCTTTGGTGGGGGATAGTGTGTACACCGATAAACTCATCTTT.

The gene calls are TRDV2 and TRDJ3; 8 bases map to TRDD3. CDR1 is GEAIGNYY, CDR2 EKD, per germline. The CDR3 consists of 20 residues. V gave up 1 base and J gave up 0 bases; unmatched junction bases: 10. The CDR3 sequence: CACDTLTGGLSSWDTRQMFF. As DNA, the CDR3 is TGTGCCTGTGACACTTTAACTGGGGGCCTAAGCTCCTGGGACACCCGACAGATGTTTTTC.

The table lists this clone with a few counts. This chain uses TRDV2 with TRDJ1; TRDD3 matches at 10 bases. The CDR3 is 18 residues long. Looked up from germline, CDR1 is GEAIGNYY and CDR2 is EKD. Losses at the gene ends were 0 bases for V and 1 base for J; bases not matched to a gene: 10. CDR3 loop: CACDTLGLGDSPTDKLIF. CDR3 nucleotides: TGTGCCTGTGACACCCTCGGACTGGGGGATTCACCCACCGATAAACTCATCTTT.

The V gene is TRDV2, the J gene TRDJ1; 8 nucleotides align to TRDD3. With V trimmed by 3 bases and J by 2 bases, 22 bases remained unmatched. CDR1 and CDR2 (germline): GEAIGNYY, EKD. The CDR3 has 20 amino acids. CDR3 nucleotides: TGTGCCTGTGACTCTGTACTGGGGGCTAAGATGATAGGGATGACCGATAAACTCATCTTT. Its translation is CACDSVLGAKMIGMTDKLIF.

J is TRDJ1 and V is TRDV2; 9 bases align to TRDD3. This CDR3 has 15 amino acids. Germline lookup yields CDR1 GEAIGNYY and CDR2 EKD. V shed 3 bases, J shed 4 bases, and the junction held 8 bases outside the gene matches. The CDR3 loop is CACDPLGDSSDKLIF. CDR3 in DNA: TGTGCCTGTGACCCTCTGGGGGATTCCAGCGATAAACTCATCTTT.

V usage is TRDV2 and J usage is TRDJ1; 12 nucleotides line up with TRDD3. Unmatched junction bases numbered 8, after V lost 0 bases and J lost 7 bases. In germline, CDR1 is GEAIGNYY, CDR2 EKD. The length of the CDR3 is 16 residues. Written as DNA, the CDR3 is TGTGCCTGTGACACCCTGGGGGATACGTCGGGGGGTAAACTCATCTTT. Translating gives CACDTLGDTSGGKLIF.

The chain couples TRDV2 to TRDJ1; no reliable D call. V was cut by 0 bases and J by 0 bases, with 16 bases left in between. The CDR3 is 17 residues long. Germline lookup yields CDR1 GEAIGNYY and CDR2 EKD. In DNA, the CDR3 is TGTGCCTGTGACACCGTCGATAGAAGGGAGTACACCGATAAACTCATCTTT. It yields the protein CACDTVDRREYTDKLIF.

This chain links TRDV2 with TRDJ1; 9 bases are a match to TRDD3. Per germline, CDR1 GEAIGNYY and CDR2 EKD. V was pared by 3 bases and J by 0 bases, with 4 bases of the junction left unmatched. The CDR3 loop spans 15 amino acids. CDR3 residues: CACDLLGEYTDKLIF. DNA for the CDR3: TGTGCCTGTGACCTACTGGGGGAGTACACCGATAAACTCATCTTT.

The V and J genes are TRDV2 and TRDJ1, with 13 bases matching TRDD3. V shed 2 bases, J shed 5 bases, and the junction held 16 bases outside the gene matches. This CDR3 region has 19 residues. Germline V gene sequence: CDR1 GEAIGNYY, CDR2 EKD. CDR3 sequence (DNA): TGTGCCTGTGACAGCGTTAGACTGGGGGATACGGTTTTGAATGATAAACTCATCTTT. This encodes CACDSVRLGDTVLNDKLIF.

The J gene is TRDJ1, the V gene TRDV2, with TRDD3 as a possible D gene (6 bases). Germline loops: CDR1 GEAIGNYY, CDR2 EKD. This CDR3 has 23 residues. Between the trimmed V and J ends, which lost 1 base and 0 bases, there was a span of 35 bases. The CDR3 loop reads CACDTLEMSNWDERGANTDKLIF. In DNA form, the CDR3 reads TGTGCCTGTGACACGCTCGAAATGTCGAACTGGGACGAACGGGGAGCCAACACCGATAAACTCATCTTT.

This sequence joins TRDV2 and TRDJ1; D might be TRDD2 (6 bases). There are 17 residues in the CDR3. V was pared by 0 bases and J by 8 bases, with 24 bases between. Germline V lookup: CDR1 GEAIGNYY, CDR2 EKD. The CDR3 here is CACDTVASSRTAGKLIF. In DNA form, the CDR3 reads TGTGCCTGTGACACCGTAGCTTCCTCACGTACGGCTGGGAAACTCATCTTT.

This chain connects TRDV2 to TRDJ1; possibly TRDD3 for D (6 bases). Trimming stripped 1 base from V and 5 bases from J, with 13 bases between. Germline V lookup: CDR1 GEAIGNYY, CDR2 EKD. This CDR3 comprises 14 residues. CDR3 bases: TGTGCCTGTGACACGCTAAGGGGGGAGGATAAACTCATCTTT. Its translation is CACDTLRGEDKLIF.

This clone turned up a few times. V usage is TRDV2 and J usage is TRDJ1, with 8 bases matching TRDD3. V dropped 6 bases and J dropped 0; count of bases not matched to a gene: 11. Germline CDR1 reads GEAIGNYY; CDR2 reads EKD. The CDR3 is made up of 16 amino acids. This CDR3 is CACSEVGDPYTDKLIF. As DNA, the CDR3 is TGTGCCTGTAGCGAAGTGGGGGATCCGTACACCGATAAACTCATCTTT.

The chain combines TRDV2 with TRDJ1; 13 bases align to TRDD3. V shed 0 bases and J 0 bases; nucleotides not matched to a gene: 9. The CDR3 spans 19 residues. Germline CDR1 GEAIGNYY, CDR2 EKD. The CDR3 reads CACDTVGTGGYGYTDKLIF. For the CDR3, the DNA is TGTGCCTGTGACACCGTCGGTACTGGGGGATACGGGTACACCGATAAACTCATCTTT.

V is TRDV2 and J is TRDJ1; 9 bases are a match to TRDD3. The V gene end was trimmed by 1 base and the J gene end by 0 bases; junction bases not matched to a gene: 11. This CDR3 comprises 18 residues. The germline V gene has CDR1 GEAIGNYY and CDR2 EKD. The CDR3 DNA is TGTGCCTGTGACACGGTACTGGGGGACCCCGCGTACACCGATAAACTCATCTTT. It specifies CACDTVLGDPAYTDKLIF.

This clone was seen a handful of times. This chain links TRDV2 with TRDJ1, with 10 bases fitting TRDD3. V trimming: 3 bases; J trimming: 0 bases; junction bases outside the gene matches: 6. Germline V CDR1 and CDR2: GEAIGNYY, EKD. The CDR3 extends over 16 amino acids. The CDR3 sequence: CACDHVTGGYTDKLIF. In nucleotides, the CDR3 is TGTGCCTGTGACCATGTTACTGGGGGATACACCGATAAACTCATCTTT.

This chain links TRDV2 with TRDJ1; 12 bases align to TRDD3. This CDR3 spans 19 amino acids. The junction had 13 bases not matched to a gene; V was cut back by 3 bases and J by 0 bases. Per the germline V gene, CDR1 is GEAIGNYY and CDR2 is EKD. CDR3: CACDPLELGDTTYTDKLIF. The CDR3 bases are TGTGCCTGTGACCCACTGGAACTGGGGGATACAACGTACACCGATAAACTCATCTTT.

The chain combines TRDV2 with TRDJ1, with TRDD3 matching over 13 bases. Per the germline V gene, CDR1 is GEAIGNYY and CDR2 is EKD. The V gene end was trimmed by 3 bases and the J gene end by 2 bases; junction bases not matched to a gene: 11. This CDR3 spans 18 amino acids. CDR3 DNA: TGTGCCTGTGACCCCGTACTGGGGGATACGCAAAAAACCGATAAACTCATCTTT. Its translation: CACDPVLGDTQKTDKLIF.

The chain recombines TRDV2 with TRDJ1; 10 bases fit TRDD3. J lost 3 bases, V lost 0 bases, and 3 bases had no gene match. CDR1 and CDR2 (germline): GEAIGNYY, EKD. There are 15 residues in the CDR3. The CDR3 region is CACDTVGDTADKLIF. CDR3 bases: TGTGCCTGTGACACCGTGGGGGATACAGCCGATAAACTCATCTTT.